This TCR beta chain was profiled in a study of shared clonotypes between healthy human individuals. CD4+ cells yielded CD45RA+ naive and CD45RA-negative memory subsets. Repertoires were generated with immunoSEQ multiplex PCR, while TCRdb's copy carries only in-frame clones and drops some. The repertoire holds roughly 2 million clones, with approximately 94% as singletons. The sequenced material came from naive CD4+ T cells sorted from blood. As to subset: CD45RA+ positively selected. The clonotype comes from a man aged 18 to 29 in good health.

CDR3 nucleotides: TGTGCCACCAGCAGAGATCCATCGGGGACAGGGGGCAATCAGCCCCAGCATTTT. Protein product: CATSRDPSGTGGNQPQHF. This chain connects TRBV15 to TRBJ1-5; TRBD1 matches at 10 bases. Germline CDR1 LNHNV, CDR2 YYDKDF (reference sequence). The CDR3 has 18 amino acids. V shed 0 bases, J shed 2 bases, and the junction held 7 bases outside the gene matches.